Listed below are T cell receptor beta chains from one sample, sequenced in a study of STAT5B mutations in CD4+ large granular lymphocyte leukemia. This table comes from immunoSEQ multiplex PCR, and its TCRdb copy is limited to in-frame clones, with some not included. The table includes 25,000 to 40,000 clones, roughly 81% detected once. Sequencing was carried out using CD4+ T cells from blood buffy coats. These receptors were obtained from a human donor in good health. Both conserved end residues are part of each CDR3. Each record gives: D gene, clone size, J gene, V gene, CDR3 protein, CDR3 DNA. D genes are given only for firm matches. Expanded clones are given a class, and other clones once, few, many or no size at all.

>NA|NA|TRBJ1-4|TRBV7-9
CASSQEWEAEKLFF
TGTGCCAGCAGCCAAGAGTGGGAGGCGGAAAAACTGTTTTTT
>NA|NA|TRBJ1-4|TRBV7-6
CASSAAGIRSEKLFF
TGTGCCAGCAGCGCAGCAGGGATTCGGAGTGAAAAACTGTTTTTT
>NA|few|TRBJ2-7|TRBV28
CASSLPGTPSSYEQYF
TGTGCCAGCAGTCTGCCCGGGACCCCGAGCTCCTACGAGCAGTACTTC
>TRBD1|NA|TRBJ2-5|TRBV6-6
CAIGGGQGQETQYF
TGTGCCATAGGAGGGGGACAGGGCCAAGAGACCCAGTACTTC
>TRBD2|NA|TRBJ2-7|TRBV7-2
CASSLEASGSKNEQYF
TGTGCCAGCAGCTTAGAGGCTAGCGGGAGTAAAAACGAGCAGTACTTC
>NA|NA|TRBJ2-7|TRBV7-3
CASSLTGDYEQYF
TGTGCCAGCAGCTTAACAGGGGACTACGAGCAGTACTTC
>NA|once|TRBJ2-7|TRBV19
CASSSGDSSYEQYF
TGTGCCAGTAGTAGCGGGGACTCCTCCTACGAGCAGTACTTC
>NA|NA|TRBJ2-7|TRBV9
CASSVGRDSFYEQYF
TGTGCCAGCAGCGTAGGCCGGGACTCGTTCTACGAGCAGTACTTC
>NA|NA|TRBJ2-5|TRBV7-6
CASSLGEEQYF
TGTGCCAGCAGCTTAGGTGAGGAGCAGTACTTC
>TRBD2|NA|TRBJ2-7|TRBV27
CASSPNQGGGTYEQYF
TGTGCCAGCAGCCCAAATCAGGGCGGGGGTACGTACGAGCAGTACTTC
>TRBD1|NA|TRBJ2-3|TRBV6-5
CASSAHRGVGDTQYF
TGTGCCAGCAGTGCCCACAGGGGGGTGGGAGATACGCAGTATTTT
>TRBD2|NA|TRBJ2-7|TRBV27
CASSSSGRDSYEQYF
TGTGCCAGCAGTTCTAGCGGGAGGGATTCCTACGAGCAGTACTTC
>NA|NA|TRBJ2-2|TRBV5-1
CASSPPSNQNTGELFF
TGCGCCAGCAGCCCCCCTTCCAACCAGAACACCGGGGAGCTGTTTTTT
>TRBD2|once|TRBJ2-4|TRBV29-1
CSVGRGGQAIQYF
TGCAGCGTCGGGCGGGGGGGCCAGGCCATTCAGTACTTC
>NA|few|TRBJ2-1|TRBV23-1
CASSLGRSGVQSGEQFF
TGCGCCAGCAGTCTCGGACGGAGCGGTGTTCAATCAGGTGAGCAGTTCTTC
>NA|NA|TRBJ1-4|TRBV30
CACPGTNEKLFF
TGTGCCTGCCCGGGAACTAATGAAAAACTGTTTTTT
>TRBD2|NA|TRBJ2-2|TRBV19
CASSQGLAANTGELFF
TGTGCCAGTAGTCAGGGACTAGCGGCGAACACCGGGGAGCTGTTTTTT